This TCR beta chain was retrieved from a study of T cell responses to AZD1222 COVID-19 vaccine. Sequencing used immunoSEQ multiplex PCR; TCRdb keeps in-frame clones, though not all of them. Of more than 80,000 clones listed, roughly 90% are singletons. The J segment lost 9 bases and the V segment lost 6 bases, leaving 2 bases of the junction unmatched. Looked up from germline, CDR1 is SGHTA and CDR2 is FQGTGA. CDR3 size: 12 residues. The chain carries TRBV7-3 and TRBJ1-6; the match to TRBD1 covers 7 bases. The sequence came from an adult in good health. This specimen consisted of peripheral blood, obtained on day 0 of AZD1222 vaccination. The DNA for the CDR3 is TGTGCCAGCAGAAACAGGGGTTCACCCCTCCACTTT. Its translation is CASRNRGSPLHF.